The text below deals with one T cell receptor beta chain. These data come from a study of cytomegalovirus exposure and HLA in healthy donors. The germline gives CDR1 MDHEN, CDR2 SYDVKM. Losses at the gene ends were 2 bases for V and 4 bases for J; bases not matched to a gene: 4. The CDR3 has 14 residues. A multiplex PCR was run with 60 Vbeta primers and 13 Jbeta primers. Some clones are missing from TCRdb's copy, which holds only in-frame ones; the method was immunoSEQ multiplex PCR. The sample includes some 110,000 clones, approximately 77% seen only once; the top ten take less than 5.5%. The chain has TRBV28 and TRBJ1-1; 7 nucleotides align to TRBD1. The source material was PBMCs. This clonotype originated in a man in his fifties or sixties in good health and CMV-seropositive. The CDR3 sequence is CASSLLTGVTEAFF. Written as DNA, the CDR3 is TGTGCCAGCAGTTTACTCACAGGGGTCACTGAAGCTTTCTTT.